One T cell receptor beta chain is described in this entry. This clone's antigen is unknown. No much larger clone is present one base from it, and per-base qualities are unavailable. One collaborating source in Seattle enrolled patients while the patients were actively infected and followed the patients over time throughout the course of disease. Whole blood was collected in K2EDTA tubes by collaborating institutions according to the institutions' own protocols. For TCRbeta analysis, collaborator samples were shipped as frozen whole blood, as isolated PBMCs, or as DNA extracted from either sample type. This sample stems from a study of blood T cell repertoires in COVID-19 (dated by TCRdb to the early 2020s). The study in broad terms: The collaborator samples originated in the United States, Italy and Spain and spanned the acute and convalescent phases of COVID-19. Where available, HLA class I and class II types were obtained from metadata supplied by the sample provider rather than from assay-based typing. The prospective study material was composed of cDNA or gDNA derived from T cells, B-cell-depleted T cells, or PBMCs. The dataset comprised deeply sampled blood TCRbeta repertoires from subjects exposed to, actively infected with, or recovered from COVID-19. The samples were drawn from two sources: the first 160 participants of the ongoing ImmuneRACE study, and 1,200 or so subjects contributed by 6 global collaborators. The sample metadata nearly always contained a de-identified subject ID, COVID-19 status, age in years and sex. The repertoires were released in a freely available public database meant as a resource for research on the immune response to SARS-CoV-2. Study-wide findings and limitations: The quantity of clinical and demographic metadata differed by source and by participant and was supplied without curation.

TCRbeta CDR3 regions were amplified from genomic DNA using the immunoSEQ Assay, a bias-controlled multiplex PCR. As for the authors' bioinformatics: The number of nucleated cells in each sample was estimated from the amplification of reference gene primers within the assay. To quantify the absolute abundance of each unique TCRbeta CDR3 rearrangement, sequence reads were collapsed and filtered. For each sample, productive Simpson clonality was calculated by taking the square root of Simpson's diversity index across productive rearrangements. Drawn from immuneACCESS, this table holds only the in-frame rearrangements with V and J called that TCRdb kept. Clones are partly lost; checked studies trace under half to an unresolved V gene and leave the rest unexplained. V and J calls and clone size come straight from that table; D and trimming were deduced from the DNA. The sample table lists 40,000 or so clones, under 90% of them with a count of one. The ten largest make up more than 1.5% of the sample.

Per the germline V gene, SGHVS is the CDR1 and FQNEAQ is the CDR2. From the cysteine through the phenylalanine, the CDR3 covers 16 amino acids. Just the 48-base CDR3 DNA is kept, in frame starting at base 1. Germline trimming amounts to 0 bases on V and 4 bases on J, with 5 as the count of junction bases outside the gene matches. This sequence uses TRBV7-8 and TRBJ1-1; 10 nucleotides in the junction match TRBD1. The sequencing input was peripheral blood. This clonotype was sampled from a man in his fifties or sixties with COVID-19, enrolled during active disease. The base sequence is TGTGCCAGCAGCTTAGCGGGACAGGGGTTTTCCACTGAAGCTTTCTTT. This sequence encodes CASSLAGQGFSTEAFF.